This TCR beta chain derives from a study of T cells after yellow fever vaccination. Overall study context: Preparing low-cell-number fractions relied on SMART-Seq v4 Ultra Low Input.

This CDR3 contains 15 residues. Trimming left V 4 bases short and J 0 bases short, with 12 bases between. Per the germline V gene, CDR1 is MNHNS and CDR2 is SASEGT. This clonotype was seen a handful of times. Conversion of TCR transcripts into cDNA relied on 5'RACE template switching, which added a universal primer site and UMIs. TCRdb called the 5' RACE reads again in MiXCR, with one record for every CDR3 protein. The table shows about 46,000 distinct CDR3 sequences, with approximately 6.3% occurring only once. Study-level points and caveats: The authors detected almost none of the vaccine-responding clonotypes in sorted memory subsets on day 0.

The sequence came from a man under 40 who received the YFV17D yellow fever vaccine. The material sequenced was PBMCs, either bulk or a sorted T-cell subset (CD4+, CD8+, memory, or dextramer-sorted; not recorded which), taken 45 days after the yellow fever booster vaccination. The chain uses TRBV6-1 and TRBJ1-2; no reliable D call. CDR3 DNA sequence: TGTGCCAGCAGTGGCACTGGCCGATCTAACTATGGCTACACCTTC. Protein product: CASSGTGRSNYGYTF.